This T cell receptor (beta chain) was sequenced in a study of OX40 agonist ivuxolimab in advanced cancers. Across the study: Cohort: about 82% men, mean age approximately 66, aged roughly 20 to 79.

Some clones are missing from TCRdb's copy, which holds only in-frame ones; the method was immunoSEQ multiplex PCR. The sample shows 75,000 to 95,000 clones, 92% of them seen only once. Trimming shortened V by 8 bases and J by 5 bases, and 14 bases separated the two germline ends. Germline V gives CDR1 MNHEY, CDR2 SMNVEV (reference sequence). This CDR3 has 13 residues. V usage is TRBV27 and J usage is TRBJ2-3, with D unclear. The TCR originated in an adult with an advanced solid tumor such as melanoma, head and neck, liver or kidney cancer. The sequences come from CD4+ or CD8+ T cells sorted from blood, collected in a trial of the OX40 agonist ivuxolimab. CDR3 amino acids: CASSSPPLDTQYF. The CDR3 bases are TGTGCCAGCTCGTCCCCCCCATTAGATACGCAGTATTTT.